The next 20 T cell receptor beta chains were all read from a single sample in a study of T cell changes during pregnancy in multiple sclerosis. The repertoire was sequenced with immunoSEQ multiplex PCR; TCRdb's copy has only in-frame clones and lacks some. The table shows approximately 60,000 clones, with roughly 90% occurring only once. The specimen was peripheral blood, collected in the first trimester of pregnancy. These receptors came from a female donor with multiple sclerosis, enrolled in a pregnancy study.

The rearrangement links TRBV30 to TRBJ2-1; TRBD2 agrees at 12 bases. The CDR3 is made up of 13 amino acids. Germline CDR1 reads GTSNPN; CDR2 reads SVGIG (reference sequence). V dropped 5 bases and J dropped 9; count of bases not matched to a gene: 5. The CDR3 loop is CAWRLAGAREQFF. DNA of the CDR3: TGTGCCTGGCGACTAGCGGGAGCTCGTGAGCAGTTCTTC.

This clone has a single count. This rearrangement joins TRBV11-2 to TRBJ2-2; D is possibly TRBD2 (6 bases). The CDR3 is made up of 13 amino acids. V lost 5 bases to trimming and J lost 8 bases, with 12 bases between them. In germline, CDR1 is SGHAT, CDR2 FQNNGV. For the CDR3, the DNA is TGTGCCAGCAGCCTCGCGGAGGGTGGGGAGCTGTTTTTT. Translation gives CASSLAEGGELFF.

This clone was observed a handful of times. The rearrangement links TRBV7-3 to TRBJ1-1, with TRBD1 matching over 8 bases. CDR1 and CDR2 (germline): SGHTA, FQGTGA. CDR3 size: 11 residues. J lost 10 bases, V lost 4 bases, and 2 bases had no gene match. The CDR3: CASSSGQGAFF. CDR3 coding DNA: TGTGCCAGCAGCTCAGGACAGGGAGCTTTCTTT. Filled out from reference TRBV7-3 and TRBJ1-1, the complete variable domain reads GAGVSQTPSNKVTEKGKYVELRCDPISGHTALYWYRQSLGQGPEFLIYFQGTGAADDSGLPNDRFFAVRPEGSVSTLKIQRTERGDSAVYLCASSSGQGAFFGQGTRLTVV.

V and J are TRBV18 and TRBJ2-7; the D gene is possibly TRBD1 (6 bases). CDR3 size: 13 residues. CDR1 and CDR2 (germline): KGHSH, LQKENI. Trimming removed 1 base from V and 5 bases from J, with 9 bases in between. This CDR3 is CASSPQSGDEQYF. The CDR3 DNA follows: TGTGCCAGCTCACCACAATCAGGGGACGAGCAGTACTTC.

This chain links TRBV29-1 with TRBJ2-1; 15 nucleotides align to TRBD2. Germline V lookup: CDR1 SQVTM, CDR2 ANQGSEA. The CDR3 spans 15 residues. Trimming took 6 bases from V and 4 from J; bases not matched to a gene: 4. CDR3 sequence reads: CSVDGTSGGYNEQFF. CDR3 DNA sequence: TGCAGCGTCGACGGGACTAGCGGGGGGTACAATGAGCAGTTCTTC.

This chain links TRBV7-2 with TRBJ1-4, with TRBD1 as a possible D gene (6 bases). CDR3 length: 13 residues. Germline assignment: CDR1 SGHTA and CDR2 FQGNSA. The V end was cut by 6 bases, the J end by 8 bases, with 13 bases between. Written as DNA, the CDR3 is TGTGCCAGCAGTCGACAGGTCGGGGAAAAACTGTTTTTT. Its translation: CASSRQVGEKLFF. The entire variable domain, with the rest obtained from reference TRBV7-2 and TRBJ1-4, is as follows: GAGVSQSPSNKVTEKGKDVELRCDPISGHTALYWYRQSLGQGLEFLIYFQGNSAPDKSGLPSDRFSAERTGGSVSTLTIQRTQQEDSAVYLCASSRQVGEKLFFGSGTQLSVL.

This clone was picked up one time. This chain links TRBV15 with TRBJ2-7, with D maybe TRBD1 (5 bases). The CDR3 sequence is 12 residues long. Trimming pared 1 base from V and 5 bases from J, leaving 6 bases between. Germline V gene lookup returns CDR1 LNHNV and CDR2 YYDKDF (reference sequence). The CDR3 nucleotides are TGTGCCACCAGCAGAGTACAGGACGAGCAGTACTTC. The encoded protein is CATSRVQDEQYF.

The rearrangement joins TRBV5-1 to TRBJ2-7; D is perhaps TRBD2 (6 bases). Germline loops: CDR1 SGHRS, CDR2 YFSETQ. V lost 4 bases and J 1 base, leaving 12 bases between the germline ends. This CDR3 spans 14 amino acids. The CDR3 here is CASSLPGTSYEQYF. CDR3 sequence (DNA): TGCGCCAGCAGCCTGCCCGGGACTTCCTACGAGCAGTACTTC.

CDR3 in amino acids: CASSTNRGPGGNTIYF. CDR3 DNA: TGTGCCAGCAGCACAAACAGGGGCCCGGGGGGAAACACCATATATTTT. The chain is built from TRBV7-2 and TRBJ1-3, with TRBD1 identical over 7 bases. Germline V lookup: CDR1 SGHTA, CDR2 FQGNSA. V shed 5 bases, J shed 4 bases, and the junction held 11 bases outside the gene matches. This CDR3 spans 16 amino acids.

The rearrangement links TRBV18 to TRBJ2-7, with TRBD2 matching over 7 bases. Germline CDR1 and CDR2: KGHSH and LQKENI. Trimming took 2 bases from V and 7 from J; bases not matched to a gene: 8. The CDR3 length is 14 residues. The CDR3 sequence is CASSPGGELREQYF. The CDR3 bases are TGTGCCAGCTCACCAGGGGGGGAATTAAGGGAGCAGTACTTC. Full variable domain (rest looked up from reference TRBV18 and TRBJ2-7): NAGVMQNPRHLVRRRGQEARLRCSPMKGHSHVYWYRQLPEEGLKFMVYLQKENIIDESGMPKERFSAEFPKEGPSILRIQQVVRGDSAAYFCASSPGGELREQYFGPGTRLTVT.

The CDR3 DNA follows: TGTGCCAGTAGTGCCGGGACTAGCTTGCACAATGAGCAGTTCTTC. As protein: CASSAGTSLHNEQFF. This chain joins TRBV19 and TRBJ2-1; TRBD2 aligns across 9 bases. This CDR3 spans 15 amino acids. The J segment lost 5 bases and the V segment lost 5 bases, leaving 7 bases of the junction unmatched. Germline loops: CDR1 LNHDA, CDR2 SQIVND (reference sequence).

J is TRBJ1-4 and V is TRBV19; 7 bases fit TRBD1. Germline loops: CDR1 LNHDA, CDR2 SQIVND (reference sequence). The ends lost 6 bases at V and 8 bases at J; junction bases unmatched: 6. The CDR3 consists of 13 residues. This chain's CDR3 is CASRRQGWEKLFF. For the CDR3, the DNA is TGTGCCAGTAGGAGACAGGGTTGGGAAAAACTGTTTTTT.

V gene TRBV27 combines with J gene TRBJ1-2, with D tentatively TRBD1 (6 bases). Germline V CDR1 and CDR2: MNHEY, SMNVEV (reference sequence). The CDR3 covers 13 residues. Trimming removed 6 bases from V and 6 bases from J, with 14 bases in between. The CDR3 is CASSDWTAHGYTF. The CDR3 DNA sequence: TGTGCCAGCAGCGACTGGACAGCTCATGGCTACACCTTC.

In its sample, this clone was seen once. The CDR3 region is CASSAETSGSAAEQFF. In DNA form, the CDR3 reads TGTGCCAGCAGCGCGGAGACTAGCGGGAGTGCGGCTGAGCAGTTCTTC. The V gene is TRBV9, the J gene TRBJ2-1, with 12 bases that match TRBD2. The length of the CDR3 is 16 residues. The J segment lost 9 bases and the V segment lost 3 bases, leaving 10 bases of the junction unmatched. Germline CDR1 and CDR2: SGDLS and YYNGEE.

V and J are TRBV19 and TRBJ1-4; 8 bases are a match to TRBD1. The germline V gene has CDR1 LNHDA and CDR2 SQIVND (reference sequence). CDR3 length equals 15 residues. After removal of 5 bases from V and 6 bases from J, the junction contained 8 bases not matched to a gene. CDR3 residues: CASSVGQGYDEKLFF. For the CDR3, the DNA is TGTGCCAGTAGTGTAGGACAGGGCTACGATGAAAAACTGTTTTTT.

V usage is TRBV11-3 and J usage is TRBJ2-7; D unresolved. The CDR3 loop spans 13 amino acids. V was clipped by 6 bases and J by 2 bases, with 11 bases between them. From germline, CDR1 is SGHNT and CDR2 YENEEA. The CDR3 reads CASSRLSPYEQYF. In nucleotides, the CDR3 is TGTGCCAGCAGTCGCCTCAGTCCCTACGAGCAGTACTTC. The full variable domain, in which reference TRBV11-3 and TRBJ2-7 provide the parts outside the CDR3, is EAGVVQSPRYKIIEKKQPVAFWCNPISGHNTLYWYLQNLGQGPELLIRYENEEAVDDSQLPKDRFSAERLKGVDSTLKIQPAELGDSAVYLCASSRLSPYEQYFGPGTRLTVT.

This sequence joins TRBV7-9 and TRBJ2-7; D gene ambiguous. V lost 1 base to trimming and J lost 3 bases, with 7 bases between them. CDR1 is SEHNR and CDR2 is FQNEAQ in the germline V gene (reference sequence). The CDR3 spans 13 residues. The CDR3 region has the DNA TGTGCCAGCAGCTTAGACCTACTCTACGAGCAGTACTTC. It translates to CASSLDLLYEQYF.

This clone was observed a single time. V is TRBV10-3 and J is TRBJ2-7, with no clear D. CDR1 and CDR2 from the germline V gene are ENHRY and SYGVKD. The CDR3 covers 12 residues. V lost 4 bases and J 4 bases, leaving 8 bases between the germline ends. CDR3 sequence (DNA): TGTGCCATCAGTGTAGCCCAGTACGAGCAGTACTTC. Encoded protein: CAISVAQYEQYF.

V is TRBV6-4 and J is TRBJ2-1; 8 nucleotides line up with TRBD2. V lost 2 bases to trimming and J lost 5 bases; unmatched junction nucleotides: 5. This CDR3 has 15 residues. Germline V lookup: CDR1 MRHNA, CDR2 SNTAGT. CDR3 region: CASSDGTGGDNEQFF. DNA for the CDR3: TGTGCCAGCAGTGACGGGACGGGAGGGGACAATGAGCAGTTCTTC.

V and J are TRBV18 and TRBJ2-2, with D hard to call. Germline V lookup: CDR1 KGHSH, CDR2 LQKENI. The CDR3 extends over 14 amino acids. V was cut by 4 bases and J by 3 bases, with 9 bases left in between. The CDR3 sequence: CASSLRHDTGELFF. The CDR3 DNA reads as TGTGCCAGCTCACTCCGACACGACACCGGGGAGCTGTTTTTT.